The clone carrying this T cell receptor (beta chain) has more than one count but fewer than ten. Its cognate antigen is unknown. Individual cDNA molecules each received unique molecular identifiers attached to them. TCRdb re-analysed the 5' RACE reads in MiXCR, keeping a single row per CDR3 protein. Of around 44,000 distinct CDR3 sequences listed, around a tenth are singletons. The record originates from a study of early T cells in non-severe SARS-CoV-2 infection. In the study overall: RNA in bulk from unsorted whole blood was sequenced, and chains were unpaired.

The ends were cut back, 5 bases at V and 4 bases at J, with 9 bases in the middle. CDR1 and CDR2 from the germline V gene are SGHNT and YYREEE (reference sequence). CDR3 size: 12 residues. Study results and caveats: Matches to VDJdb favored anti-spike CD8 responses and missed private and CD4 specificities.

What was sequenced was whole blood. The chain uses TRBV5-4 and TRBJ1-1, with D unresolved. This TCR was sampled from an adult who was a healthcare worker with PCR-confirmed SARS-CoV-2 infection or an uninfected control (not recorded which). CDR3 sequence: CASRGIGTEAFF. The CDR3 nucleotides read TGTGCCAGCAGAGGAATCGGCACTGAAGCTTTCTTT.